The 16 T cell receptor beta chains below all came from one sample that was sequenced in a study of blood T cell repertoires in COVID-19. Assay: immunoSEQ multiplex PCR; the TCRdb copy retains only in-frame clones and omits some. The sample lists fewer than 150,000 clones, around 76% occurring once. The specimen was peripheral blood. These receptors all stem from a human donor in a cohort sampled during active COVID-19.

The CDR3: CACQVGVPGELFF. CDR3 DNA sequence: TGTGCCTGCCAAGTAGGGGTCCCCGGGGAGCTGTTTTTT. The V call is TRBV30, the J call TRBJ2-2; TRBD1 might be the D (5 bases). The germline V gene encodes CDR1 GTSNPN and CDR2 SVGIG (reference sequence). This CDR3 has 13 amino acids. V dropped 6 bases and J dropped 6 bases, with 14 bases sitting between them.

V usage is TRBV19 and J usage is TRBJ1-1, with a tentative D call TRBD1 (5 bases). Germline CDR1 LNHDA, CDR2 SQIVND (reference sequence). V shed 8 bases and J shed 5 bases, with 18 bases lying between them. The CDR3 contains 14 residues. The CDR3 is CASHLRGGRTEAFF. Written as DNA, the CDR3 is TGTGCCAGTCATTTGAGGGGAGGTAGGACTGAAGCTTTCTTT.

This rearrangement joins TRBV5-4 to TRBJ1-1; D unresolved. The V gene's germline CDR1 is SGHNT and CDR2 YYREEE (reference sequence). The CDR3 loop spans 14 amino acids. Between the trimmed V and J ends, which lost 2 bases and 3 bases, there was a span of 11 bases. CDR3 in amino acids: CASSFPQQHTEAFF. The CDR3, as DNA: TGTGCCAGCAGCTTCCCTCAACAACACACTGAAGCTTTCTTT.

The chain uses TRBV6-5 and TRBJ2-1; 7 nucleotides match TRBD1. Germline-derived CDR1 and CDR2 are MNHEY and SVGAGI. The CDR3 runs to 15 residues. V trimming: 5 bases; J trimming: 4 bases; junction bases outside the gene matches: 8. The CDR3 DNA reads TGTGCCAGCAGTAGAACAGGGGAGTCTTACAATGAGCAGTTCTTC. Its translation is CASSRTGESYNEQFF.

This clone turned up a few times. The chain has TRBV7-9 and TRBJ2-7; 8 bases match TRBD1. This CDR3 comprises 16 residues. V lost 0 bases and J lost 1; bases outside the gene matches: 5. The germline V gene has CDR1 SEHNR and CDR2 FQNEAQ (reference sequence). The CDR3 region has the DNA TGTGCCAGCAGCTTAGCGCGCCGGGACAGGTCCTACGAGCAGTACTTC. Translating gives CASSLARRDRSYEQYF. Combining the CDR3 with reference TRBV7-9 and TRBJ2-7 gives the whole variable domain DTGVSQNPRHKITKRGQNVTFRCDPISEHNRLYWYRQTLGQGPEFLTYFQNEAQLEKSRLLSDRFSAERPKGSFSTLEIQRTEQGDSAMYLCASSLARRDRSYEQYFGPGTRLTVT.

The chain has TRBV14 and TRBJ1-2; D perhaps matches TRBD1 (5 bases). V was trimmed by 2 bases and J by 4 bases, leaving 11 bases between them. Per the germline V gene, CDR1 is SGHDN and CDR2 is FVKESK. The CDR3 spans 14 residues. CDR3 sequence: CASSQHKGSYGYTF. The CDR3 DNA is TGTGCCAGCAGCCAACATAAGGGGTCCTATGGCTACACCTTC. The full variable domain, with the rest looked up from reference TRBV14 and TRBJ1-2, is EAGVTQFPSHSVIEKGQTVTLRCDPISGHDNLYWYRRVMGKEIKFLLHFVKESKQDESGMPNNRFLAERTGGTYSTLKVQPAELEDSGVYFCASSQHKGSYGYTFGSGTRLTVV.

The chain joins TRBV6-1 to TRBJ1-1; the match to TRBD1 covers 7 bases. V shed 2 bases and J 6 bases; nucleotides not matched to a gene: 18. This CDR3 spans 18 amino acids. The V gene's germline CDR1 is MNHNS and CDR2 SASEGT. The CDR3 reads CASSEKTGYRKGGAEAFF. The CDR3 nucleotides are TGTGCCAGCAGTGAAAAGACAGGGTACCGGAAAGGAGGGGCTGAAGCTTTCTTT.

The chain joins TRBV28 to TRBJ2-7; D might be TRBD1 (6 bases). V was pared by 6 bases and J by 1 base, with 13 bases between. Germline V gene sequence: CDR1 MDHEN, CDR2 SYDVKM. The CDR3 is 14 amino acids. DNA of the CDR3: TGTGCCAGCAGGTGGACAGAGGGTTCCTACGAGCAGTACTTC. It is translated as CASRWTEGSYEQYF. Full variable domain (outside the CDR3, taken from reference TRBV28 and TRBJ2-7): DVKVTQSSRYLVKRTGEKVFLECVQDMDHENMFWYRQDPGLGLRLIYFSYDVKMKEKGDIPEGYSVSREKKERFSLILESASTNQTSMYLCASRWTEGSYEQYFGPGTRLTVT.

The chain carries TRBV5-1 and TRBJ2-7; the D gene is possibly TRBD2 (6 bases). The CDR3 is made up of 14 amino acids. V lost 2 bases to trimming and J lost 0 bases, with 9 bases between them. The germline gives CDR1 SGHRS, CDR2 YFSETQ. The CDR3 bases are TGCGCCAGCAGCTTCGGACTAAGCTCCTACGAGCAGTACTTC. Amino acids: CASSFGLSSYEQYF.

J is TRBJ1-4 and V is TRBV4-1, with TRBD1 matching over 7 bases. The V gene end was trimmed by 4 bases and the J gene end by 0 bases; junction bases not matched to a gene: 8. In germline, CDR1 is MGHRA, CDR2 YSYEKL. The CDR3 has 17 residues. CDR3 sequence (DNA): TGCGCCAGCAGCCTGGGGGCAGGGGGTGCAACTAATGAAAAACTGTTTTTT. This codes for CASSLGAGGATNEKLFF.

V gene TRBV28 combines with J gene TRBJ2-5, with D maybe TRBD2 (5 bases). Germline lookup yields CDR1 MDHEN and CDR2 SYDVKM. V lost 6 bases and J lost 5, with 16 bases in between. The CDR3 runs 14 residues. CDR3 nucleotide sequence: TGTGCCAGCAGGCTCCGCGAGGGTCTTGAGACCCAGTACTTC. The encoded protein is CASRLREGLETQYF.

The CDR3 spells CASSATGSAGYTF. The CDR3 coding sequence is TGTGCCAGCAGTGCGACAGGGTCGGCTGGCTACACCTTC. The gene calls are TRBV2 and TRBJ1-2; 7 nucleotides agree with TRBD1. The germline CDR1 and CDR2 sequences are SNHLY and FYNNEI. V dropped 4 bases and J dropped 7; count of bases not matched to a gene: 6. The CDR3 is made up of 13 amino acids.

As regards this clone: Distinct nucleotide sequences in the sample also encode this CDR3. The chain uses TRBV6-1 and TRBJ1-2; D remains ambiguous. CDR3 length: 14 amino acids. Trimming stripped 1 base from V and 4 bases from J, with 10 bases between. CDR1 is MNHNS and CDR2 is SASEGT in the germline V gene. The CDR3 here is CASSEVRESYGYTF. For the CDR3, the DNA is TGTGCCAGCAGTGAAGTTAGGGAGAGCTATGGCTACACCTTC.

V usage is TRBV13 and J usage is TRBJ1-1; D is possibly TRBD1 (6 bases). V lost 4 bases and J 0 bases, leaving 12 bases between the germline ends. CDR3 size: 15 residues. Germline V lookup: CDR1 PRHDT, CDR2 FYEKMQ (reference sequence). The CDR3 loop is CASSSGTLMNTEAFF. CDR3 DNA: TGTGCCAGCAGCTCTGGGACACTCATGAACACTGAAGCTTTCTTT.

This sequence joins TRBV15 and TRBJ1-1, with unresolved D. Germline CDR1 is LNHNV and CDR2 is YYDKDF (reference sequence). V lost 0 bases and J 8 bases, leaving 10 bases between the germline ends. The CDR3 runs to 13 residues. DNA for the CDR3: TGTGCCACCAGCAGAGATTGGACTACAGAAGCTTTCTTT. Amino acid sequence: CATSRDWTTEAFF.

V usage is TRBV28 and J usage is TRBJ2-7; D is unclear. Trimming removed 5 bases at V and 6 bases at J, with 14 bases between. The CDR3 runs to 13 residues. Germline-derived CDR1 and CDR2 are MDHEN and SYDVKM. CDR3 bases: TGTGCCAGCAGTGGCGTCCTGGGCGCCGAGCAGTACTTC. This codes for CASSGVLGAEQYF.